A selection of T cell receptor beta chains follows, all from one sample in a study of blood T cells in healthy people across ages. TCRdb reprocessed the 5' RACE reads with MiXCR, giving one entry per CDR3 protein. The data contain roughly 1.5 million distinct CDR3 sequences, approximately 39% of them seen just once; the ten biggest clones take up about 4.1%. The source material was blood. The receptors come from a woman under 30 in good health. Each CDR3 is given with its conserved first and last residue. D genes are given only for firm matches. Rows may omit the clone size; those that give it use once, few, many or a size class.

v_call	j_call	clone_size	d_call	cdr3_aa	cdr3_nt
TRBV5-1	TRBJ2-1	.	TRBD2	CASSATTSGTYNEQFF	TGCGCCAGCAGCGCAACGACTAGCGGAACCTACAATGAGCAGTTCTTC
TRBV7-8	TRBJ2-7	.	.	CASSPQTMNMEQYF	TGTGCCAGCAGCCCACAGACAATGAATATGGAGCAGTACTTC
TRBV5-1	TRBJ2-3	.	.	CASSTDEVDTQYF	TGCGCCAGCAGCACCGACGAAGTAGATACGCAGTATTTT
TRBV5-1	TRBJ1-1	.	TRBD1	CASSLAGGQVNTEAFF	TGCGCCAGCAGCTTGGCCGGAGGACAGGTGAACACTGAAGCTTTCTTT
TRBV6-1	TRBJ2-7	.	TRBD2	CASSPLGLAGVYEQYF	TGTGCCAGCAGTCCTCTGGGGTTAGCGGGAGTCTACGAGCAGTACTTC
TRBV3-1	TRBJ1-2	.	.	CASSLDGTGYGYTF	TGTGCCAGCAGCTTAGACGGGACCGGATATGGCTACACCTTC
TRBV14	TRBJ2-7	few	TRBD2	CASSQAGGSYNEQYF	TGTGCCAGCAGCCAGGCGGGAGGCTCCTACAATGAGCAGTACTTC
TRBV13	TRBJ2-5	.	.	CAGSFSSRRETQYF	TGTGCCGGCAGCTTCAGCTCCCGGAGGGAGACCCAGTACTTC
TRBV7-9	TRBJ1-1	.	TRBD1	CASSLNDRGLGAFF	TGTGCCAGCAGCCTAAATGACAGGGGCCTGGGGGCTTTCTTT
TRBV2	TRBJ2-3	.	TRBD2	CASRDPGLPPTDTQYF	TGTGCCAGCAGAGACCCGGGACTACCCCCGACAGATACGCAGTATTTT
TRBV10-3	TRBJ2-1	.	.	CASEDFVGGEQFF	TGTGCCTCAGAGGACTTCGTTGGGGGAGAGCAGTTCTTC
TRBV20-1	TRBJ1-1	.	TRBD1	CSAQSPGTGLGTEAFF	TGCAGTGCCCAATCCCCCGGGACAGGGTTAGGCACTGAAGCTTTCTTT
TRBV21-1	TRBJ2-1	few	.	CASSNEGSSYNEQFF	TGTGCCAGCAGCAACGAAGGGAGCTCCTACAATGAGCAGTTCTTC
TRBV7-6	TRBJ2-1	.	.	CASSFTGSSSYEQFF	TGTGCCAGCAGCTTTACAGGCTCTAGCTCCTACGAGCAGTTCTTC
TRBV5-1	TRBJ1-1	once	.	CASSSLGANTEAFF	TGCGCCAGCAGCTCGCTGGGAGCGAACACTGAAGCTTTCTTT
TRBV11-2	TRBJ2-7	.	.	CAIRGFTTYEQYF	TGTGCCATTCGAGGGTTTACAACCTACGAGCAGTACTTC
TRBV27	TRBJ1-3	.	.	CASSLSAAGNTIYF	TGTGCCAGCAGTTTATCGGCGGCGGGAAACACCATATATTTT
TRBV12-3/TRBV12-4	TRBJ1-5	.	.	CASSLEIQPQHF	TGTGCCAGCAGTTTGGAAATCCAGCCCCAGCATTTT
TRBV6-5	TRBJ2-1	.	TRBD2	CASSYQQAGPGRSSYNEQFF	TGCGCCAGCAGTTACCAACAAGCGGGGCCAGGGCGTAGCTCCTACAATGAGCAGTTCTTC
TRBV20-1	TRBJ2-3	few	.	CSARVGSSDTQYF	TGCAGTGCTAGAGTCGGGAGCTCTGATACGCAGTATTTT
TRBV5-1	TRBJ2-1	.	.	CASKLLPGSSYNEQFF	TGCGCCAGCAAGCTGCTTCCGGGGAGCTCCTACAATGAGCAGTTCTTC
TRBV7-9	TRBJ2-3	few	TRBD2	CASSLILAGGEDTQYF	TGTGCCAGCAGCTTAATACTAGCGGGGGGCGAAGATACGCAGTATTTT
TRBV11-1	TRBJ2-7	.	TRBD2	CANRSSSGKKNEQYF	TGTGCCAACAGATCCTCTAGCGGGAAAAAAAATGAGCAGTACTTC
TRBV6-2/TRBV6-3	TRBJ2-3	few	.	CASSYSLAEYTDTQYF	TGTGCCAGCAGTTACAGCTTAGCGGAGTACACAGATACGCAGTATTTT
TRBV9	TRBJ1-2	few	.	CASSGTVHYGYTF	TGTGCCAGCAGCGGGACAGTGCACTATGGCTACACCTTC
TRBV3-1	TRBJ1-3	.	.	CASSLQGQSSGNTIYF	TGTGCCAGCAGCCTTCAGGGACAAAGCTCTGGAAACACCATATATTTT
TRBV10-2	TRBJ2-7	.	.	CASSESLTSGAYEQYF	TGCGCCAGCAGTGAGTCCCTCACCAGCGGAGCCTACGAGCAGTACTTC
TRBV27	TRBJ1-1	.	.	CASSRRGWDTEAFF	TGTGCCAGCTCCAGGCGGGGATGGGACACTGAAGCTTTCTTT
TRBV27	TRBJ1-2	.	TRBD1	CASSGSTGYGYTF	TGTGCCAGCAGTGGGTCGACAGGGTATGGCTACACCTTC
TRBV20-1	TRBJ2-7	.	.	CSAVPRGGYEQYF	TGCAGTGCTGTTCCTAGAGGTGGGTACGAGCAGTACTTC
TRBV5-1	TRBJ1-1	.	.	CASSLPGTNTEAFF	TGCGCCAGCAGCTTGCCAGGGACGAACACTGAAGCTTTCTTT
TRBV29-1	TRBJ2-7	.	TRBD2	CSVGTRIEQYF	TGCAGCGTCGGGACTAGAATCGAGCAGTACTTC
TRBV9	TRBJ2-5	few	TRBD2	CASSVTSGGGETQYF	TGTGCCAGCAGCGTTACTAGCGGGGGGGGTGAGACCCAGTACTTC
TRBV24-1	TRBJ2-7	few	.	CATSEPDGYNEQYF	TGTGCCACCAGTGAACCCGACGGGTACAATGAGCAGTACTTC
TRBV29-1	TRBJ2-3	few	.	CSVGAPLADTQYF	TGCAGCGTTGGGGCCCCGTTGGCAGATACGCAGTATTTT
TRBV14	TRBJ2-5	few	TRBD2	CASSQAAFQSGSQYF	TGTGCCAGCAGCCAAGCAGCGTTCCAGAGCGGGAGCCAGTACTTC
TRBV29-1	TRBJ2-1	few	.	CSVEFYEQFF	TGCAGCGTTGAATTCTATGAGCAGTTCTTC
TRBV24-1	TRBJ1-2	few	.	CATSDGGLAYGYTF	TGTGCCACCAGTGATGGGGGGTTGGCCTATGGCTACACCTTC
TRBV6-2/TRBV6-3	TRBJ2-3	once	.	CASSYILGIATDTQYF	TGTGCCAGCAGTTATATCCTCGGGATAGCGACAGATACGCAGTATTTT
TRBV10-3	TRBJ2-7	.	.	CAISDGGLSYNEQYF	TGTGCCATCAGTGATGGCGGGCTGAGCTACAATGAGCAGTACTTC
TRBV29-1	TRBJ1-1	.	.	CSVGQRQNTEAFF	TGCAGCGTTGGTCAACGGCAGAACACTGAAGCTTTCTTT
TRBV6-2/TRBV6-3	TRBJ2-3	few	TRBD2	CASTPGTSGLTTDTQYF	TGTGCCAGCACCCCCGGGACTAGCGGTCTTACCACAGATACGCAGTATTTT
TRBV12-3/TRBV12-4	TRBJ1-5	few	.	CASSVSGGQPQHF	TGTGCCAGCAGTGTTTCGGGTGGCCAGCCCCAGCATTTT
TRBV7-9	TRBJ1-5	few	TRBD1	CASSRGQGGTQHF	TGTGCCAGCAGCCGCGGACAGGGTGGGACCCAGCATTTT
TRBV12-3/TRBV12-4	TRBJ1-6	.	.	CASSFRGVGNSPLHF	TGTGCCAGCAGTTTTCGGGGAGTCGGTAATTCACCCCTCCACTTT
TRBV6-4	TRBJ1-2	.	.	CASSDSGNYGYTF	TGTGCCAGCAGTGACTCGGGAAACTATGGCTACACCTTC
TRBV7-2	TRBJ1-2	.	TRBD1	CASSDQGGYGYGYTF	TGTGCCAGCAGCGACCAGGGGGGCTACGGCTATGGCTACACCTTC
TRBV7-9	TRBJ2-3	few	.	CASSPRGRTSTDTQYF	TGTGCCAGCTCTCCGAGGGGACGGACTAGCACAGATACGCAGTATTTT
TRBV6-2/TRBV6-3	TRBJ2-7	.	TRBD1	CANSARDRDYEQYF	TGTGCCAACAGTGCAAGGGACAGAGACTACGAGCAGTACTTC
TRBV5-1	TRBJ2-1	.	TRBD2	CASSWRTSGTSSYNEQFF	TGCGCCAGCAGCTGGAGGACTAGCGGGACAAGCTCCTACAATGAGCAGTTCTTC
TRBV12-3/TRBV12-4	TRBJ2-7	once	TRBD2	CASSRLAGEREQYF	TGTGCCAGCAGTCGACTAGCGGGAGAACGCGAGCAGTACTTC
TRBV4-3	TRBJ2-3	few	TRBD2	CASSQGLAGGQDTQYF	TGCGCCAGCAGCCAGGGACTAGCGGGGGGGCAAGATACGCAGTATTTT
TRBV28	TRBJ2-7	.	.	CASRWGPGWEQYF	TGTGCCAGCAGGTGGGGCCCTGGTTGGGAGCAGTACTTC
TRBV7-8	TRBJ2-7	.	TRBD1	CASSSPITRDRNNEQYF	TGTGCCAGCAGCTCACCGATTACACGGGACAGGAACAATGAGCAGTACTTC
TRBV9	TRBJ2-5	few	.	CASSQFDTYQETQYF	TGTGCCAGCAGCCAATTCGACACGTACCAAGAGACCCAGTACTTC
TRBV5-5	TRBJ2-2	.	TRBD1	CASSLGQGYRELFF	TGTGCCAGCAGCTTAGGACAGGGATACAGGGAGCTGTTTTTT
TRBV5-5	TRBJ2-1	.	.	CASSVGVLQDEQFF	TGTGCCAGCAGCGTTGGAGTCCTTCAGGATGAGCAGTTCTTC